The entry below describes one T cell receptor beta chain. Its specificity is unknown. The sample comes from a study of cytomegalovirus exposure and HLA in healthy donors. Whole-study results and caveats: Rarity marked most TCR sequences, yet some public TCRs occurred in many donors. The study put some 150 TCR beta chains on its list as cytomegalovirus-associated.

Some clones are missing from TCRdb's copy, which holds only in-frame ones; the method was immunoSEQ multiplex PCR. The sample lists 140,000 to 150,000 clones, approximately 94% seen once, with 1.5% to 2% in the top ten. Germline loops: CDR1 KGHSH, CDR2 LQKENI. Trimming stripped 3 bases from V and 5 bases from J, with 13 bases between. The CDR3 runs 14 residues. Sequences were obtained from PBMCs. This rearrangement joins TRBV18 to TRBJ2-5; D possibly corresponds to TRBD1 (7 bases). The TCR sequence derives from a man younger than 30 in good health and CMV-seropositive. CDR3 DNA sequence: TGTGCCAGCTCACCGGAGGGGGCAGGGGAGACCCAGTACTTC. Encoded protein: CASSPEGAGETQYF. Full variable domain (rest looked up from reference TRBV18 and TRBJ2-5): NAGVMQNPRHLVRRRGQEARLRCSPMKGHSHVYWYRQLPEEGLKFMVYLQKENIIDESGMPKERFSAEFPKEGPSILRIQQVVRGDSAAYFCASSPEGAGETQYFGPGTRLLVL.